A single T cell receptor beta chain is shown here with its context. This clone's antigen is unknown. The input lacks base qualities; no much larger clone sits a single base away. This specimen comes from a study of blood T cell repertoires in COVID-19 (dated by TCRdb to about 2020). Study-wide context: The collaborator samples originated in the United States, Italy and Spain and spanned the acute and convalescent phases of COVID-19. The prospective study material was composed of cDNA or gDNA derived from T cells, B-cell-depleted T cells, or PBMCs. The dataset comprised deeply sampled blood TCRbeta repertoires from subjects exposed to, actively infected with, or recovered from COVID-19. The repertoires were released in a freely available public database intended as a resource for research on the immune response to SARS-CoV-2. Samples were obtained from the ongoing ImmuneRACE study (first 160 participants) and from 1,254 subjects provided by 6 global collaborators. A de-identified subject ID, COVID-19 status, age in years and sex were almost always included in the sample metadata. HLA class I and class II types, where available, came from metadata supplied by the sample provider rather than from assay-based typing. Broader findings and caveats from the paper: The quantity of clinical and demographic metadata differed by source and by participant and was supplied without curation.

The immunoSEQ Assay, a bias-controlled multiplex PCR, was used to amplify TCRbeta CDR3 regions from genomic DNA. The source study handled its data this way. The number of nucleated cells in each sample was estimated by amplification of reference gene primers within the assay. Sequence reads were collapsed and filtered to measure the absolute abundance of every unique TCRbeta CDR3 rearrangement. For each sample, productive Simpson clonality was calculated as the square root of Simpson's diversity index across productive rearrangements. TCRdb provides this immuneACCESS table in a form limited to in-frame rearrangements. Some clones are lacking; in checked studies, under half of them reflect an unresolved V gene, and why the rest are absent is not known. V and J calls plus clone size are reproduced from that table; the DNA served to infer D and trimming. Across this sample there are 180,000 or so clones, with 80% to 90% seen only once. The ten largest clonotypes hold about 10% of the sample.

Taken from cysteine to phenylalanine, the CDR3 has 16 residues. The retained sequence is limited to the CDR3, 48 bases, with the frame set at the first base. According to the germline V gene, CDR1 reads SGHRS and CDR2 reads YFSETQ. Trimming leaves V shorter by 4 bases and J shorter by 3 bases, with the junction holding 10 bases beyond the gene matches. One collaborating source in Seattle enrolled patients while the patients were actively infected and followed the patients over time throughout the course of disease. Whole blood was collected in K2EDTA tubes by collaborating institutions according to the institutions' own protocols. For TCRbeta analysis, collaborators shipped samples in one of three forms: frozen whole blood, isolated PBMCs, or DNA extracted from either of those sample types.

Sequenced: peripheral blood. Here the chain combines TRBV5-1 and TRBJ1-1; TRBD1 aligns with 9 central bases. The TCR originated in an elderly woman with COVID-19, enrolled during active disease. The CDR3 sequence is CASSTGQGRGYTEAFF. In nucleotide form, the sequence is TGCGCCAGCAGCACGGGACAGGGTAGGGGATACACTGAAGCTTTCTTT.